These 20 T cell receptor beta chains were sequenced from one sample in a study of somatic mutations in cytotoxic T cells in rheumatoid arthritis. TCRdb's copy holds only in-frame clones and misses some; the assay was immunoSEQ multiplex PCR. The repertoire holds approximately 15,000 clones, with approximately 84% as singletons. Sequencing input: CD8+ T cells sorted from blood. The source of these receptors is an adult with rheumatoid arthritis.

J is TRBJ1-6 and V is TRBV9, with D uncertain. The V gene's germline CDR1 is SGDLS and CDR2 YYNGEE. CDR3 size: 14 residues. Trimming removed 0 bases at V and 8 bases at J, with 9 bases between. This chain's CDR3 is CASSVGAGHSPLHF. CDR3 bases: TGTGCCAGCAGCGTAGGGGCAGGTCATTCACCCCTCCACTTT.

V gene TRBV27 combines with J gene TRBJ1-1; a possible D gene is TRBD1 (6 bases). Germline-derived CDR1 and CDR2 are MNHEY and SMNVEV (reference sequence). The length of the CDR3 is 13 residues. The V end lost 8 bases, the J end lost 4 bases, and 14 bases lay between the germline ends. The CDR3 region is CASVGGAGTEAFF. As DNA, the CDR3 is TGTGCCAGCGTTGGGGGGGCGGGCACTGAAGCTTTCTTT.

V gene TRBV13 combines with J gene TRBJ2-7; TRBD2 is a possible D gene (6 bases). The CDR3 loop spans 16 amino acids. The germline gives CDR1 PRHDT, CDR2 FYEKMQ (reference sequence). The V and J ends lost 1 base and 6 bases respectively, with 19 bases between them. As DNA, the CDR3 is TGTGCCAGCAGCTTAGTAAGGGACTTTAATGGGGTCGAGCAGTACTTC. Protein sequence: CASSLVRDFNGVEQYF.

This clone was recorded once. The chain carries TRBV6-4 and TRBJ2-3, with 11 bases lining up with TRBD2. The CDR3 loop spans 15 amino acids. CDR1 and CDR2 (germline): MRHNA, SNTAGT. The ends lost 5 bases at V and 4 bases at J; junction bases unmatched: 5. In DNA form, the CDR3 reads TGTGCCAGCAGTCGACTAGCGGGAAGGTCAGATACGCAGTATTTT. Amino acids: CASSRLAGRSDTQYF.

The rearrangement joins TRBV7-9 to TRBJ1-1; TRBD1 aligns across 7 bases. Germline lookup yields CDR1 SEHNR and CDR2 FQNEAQ (reference sequence). This CDR3 region has 12 residues. Trimming at V came to 6 bases and at J to 9 bases, leaving 7 bases not matched to a gene. The CDR3 DNA is TGTGCCAGCAGACAGACAGGGTCACAAGCTTTCTTT. This sequence encodes CASRQTGSQAFF. Full variable domain (missing parts from reference TRBV7-9 and TRBJ1-1): DTGVSQNPRHKITKRGQNVTFRCDPISEHNRLYWYRQTLGQGPEFLTYFQNEAQLEKSRLLSDRFSAERPKGSFSTLEIQRTEQGDSAMYLCASRQTGSQAFFGQGTRLTVV.

This chain links TRBV27 with TRBJ1-4; D is unclear. Looked up from germline, CDR1 is MNHEY and CDR2 is SMNVEV (reference sequence). The CDR3 consists of 14 residues. V was trimmed by 2 bases and J by 3 bases, leaving 7 bases between them. DNA of the CDR3: TGTGCCAGCAGTTTAAGTGGGTCTAATGAAAAACTGTTTTTT. Its protein product is CASSLSGSNEKLFF.

The CDR3 coding sequence is TGTGCCAGCAGCATTACGACAGGGGGCAACTATGGCTACACCTTC. Translation: CASSITTGGNYGYTF. The chain is built from TRBV5-4 and TRBJ1-2; 10 nucleotides line up with TRBD1. Trimming took 4 bases from V and 2 from J; bases not matched to a gene: 5. This CDR3 comprises 15 residues. Germline V gene lookup returns CDR1 SGHNT and CDR2 YYREEE (reference sequence).

V and J are TRBV2 and TRBJ2-3; TRBD2 agrees at 9 bases. Trimming at V came to 7 bases and at J to 0 bases, leaving 5 bases not matched to a gene. Germline-derived CDR1 and CDR2 are SNHLY and FYNNEI. CDR3 length: 15 amino acids. The CDR3 coding sequence is TGTGCCAGCATTACGCGGGAGGGAAGCACAGATACGCAGTATTTT. This translates into CASITREGSTDTQYF.

This sequence joins TRBV5-1 and TRBJ2-1; no reliable D call. Trimming removed 0 bases from V and 0 bases from J, with 4 bases in between. The CDR3 is 14 residues long. The germline gives CDR1 SGHRS, CDR2 YFSETQ. Written as DNA, the CDR3 is TGCGCCAGCAGCTTGGCACCCTCCTACAATGAGCAGTTCTTC. Translating it yields CASSLAPSYNEQFF.

This clone has just a few counts. The chain joins TRBV7-9 to TRBJ2-7; 9 bases are a match to TRBD2. Germline CDR1 and CDR2: SEHNR and FQNEAQ (reference sequence). V was clipped by 5 bases and J by 2 bases; unmatched bases: 7. The CDR3 spans 15 residues. CDR3 sequence: CASSPEASGAYEQYF. CDR3 DNA sequence: TGTGCCAGCAGCCCGGAGGCTAGCGGGGCCTACGAGCAGTACTTC.

V is TRBV6-1 and J is TRBJ1-2, with TRBD1 identical over 8 bases. The CDR3 is 13 residues long. Unmatched junction bases numbered 3, after V lost 6 bases and J lost 3 bases. The germline gives CDR1 MNHNS, CDR2 SASEGT. The chain's CDR3 is CASRRQGYYGYTF. Written as DNA, the CDR3 is TGTGCCAGCAGGAGACAGGGGTACTATGGCTACACCTTC.

This rearrangement joins TRBV21-1 to TRBJ2-1; the table assigns TRBD2, which was not confirmed against the DNA. TRBV21-1 is recorded as a pseudogene. The length of the CDR3 is 17 residues. CDR3 bases: TGTGCCAGCAGCTCTCGGTCGGGTCGGGAGAAGAGCTATGAGCAGTTCTTC. This gives the protein CASSSRSGREKSYEQFF.

This clone was seen more than once but under ten times. The rearrangement links TRBV27 to TRBJ2-7, with a tentative D call TRBD2 (5 bases). V lost 5 bases, J lost 6 bases, and 11 bases lay in between. CDR1 is MNHEY and CDR2 is SMNVEV in the germline V gene (reference sequence). This CDR3 contains 12 residues. The CDR3 coding sequence is TGTGCCAGCAGTATAGCTGCGGGCGAGCAGTACTTC. Protein: CASSIAAGEQYF.

This clone was observed a handful of times. The rearrangement links TRBV2 to TRBJ2-7; 8 bases agree with TRBD2. The germline V gene has CDR1 SNHLY and CDR2 FYNNEI. The V gene end was trimmed by 4 bases and the J gene end by 0 bases; junction bases not matched to a gene: 14. The CDR3 has 18 amino acids. The CDR3 is CASSATSARTEISYEQYF. CDR3 coding DNA: TGTGCCAGCAGTGCGACTAGCGCGCGGACGGAGATCTCCTACGAGCAGTACTTC.

This sequence joins TRBV5-1 and TRBJ2-3; the D gene is possibly TRBD1 (6 bases). CDR1 and CDR2 from the germline V gene are SGHRS and YFSETQ. The CDR3 is made up of 14 amino acids. Trimming stripped 0 bases from V and 5 bases from J, with 10 bases between. CDR3 nucleotide sequence: TGCGCCAGCAGCTTGGACAGGGCGGGAGATACGCAGTATTTT. Translated: CASSLDRAGDTQYF. The full variable domain, rest sourced from reference TRBV5-1 and TRBJ2-3, is KAGVTQTPRYLIKTRGQQVTLSCSPISGHRSVSWYQQTPGQGLQFLFEYFSETQRNKGNFPGRFSGRQFSNSRSEMNVSTLELGDSALYLCASSLDRAGDTQYFGPGTRLTVL.

This clone came up once. The chain joins TRBV9 to TRBJ2-1; D is undetermined. This CDR3 has 14 amino acids. V was cut by 0 bases and J by 7 bases, with 11 bases left in between. Looked up from germline, CDR1 is SGDLS and CDR2 is YYNGEE. CDR3 in amino acids: CASSVAPLGNEQFF. CDR3 bases: TGTGCCAGCAGCGTAGCCCCGTTGGGGAATGAGCAGTTCTTC.

The gene calls are TRBV13 and TRBJ1-1; 7 bases are a match to TRBD1. Germline V gene lookup returns CDR1 PRHDT and CDR2 FYEKMQ (reference sequence). V trimming: 5 bases; J trimming: 4 bases; junction bases outside the gene matches: 13. The CDR3 is 16 residues long. DNA of the CDR3: TGTGCCAGCAGCATAAGCCCGGGACAGCCGAGCACTGAAGCTTTCTTT. Protein product: CASSISPGQPSTEAFF.

The chain is built from TRBV7-9 and TRBJ2-1, with TRBD2 matching 10 bases. CDR3 length: 15 residues. The germline CDR1 and CDR2 sequences are SEHNR and FQNEAQ (reference sequence). Losses at the gene ends were 4 bases for V and 7 bases for J; bases not matched to a gene: 7. CDR3: CASSYPLAGVNEQFF. The CDR3 coding sequence is TGTGCCAGCAGCTACCCTCTAGCGGGAGTGAATGAGCAGTTCTTC.

The chain is built from TRBV4-1 and TRBJ2-2; D ambiguous. Deletions cut 3 bases from V and 6 bases from J, with 11 bases between. There are 14 residues in the CDR3. Germline V gives CDR1 MGHRA, CDR2 YSYEKL. Written as DNA, the CDR3 is TGCGCCAGCAGCCACTTCGGCTGGCCCGGGGAGCTGTTTTTT. It translates to CASSHFGWPGELFF.

The chain uses TRBV15 and TRBJ2-1; D might be TRBD2 (6 bases). Trimming removed 1 base at V and 0 bases at J, with 22 bases between. The CDR3 is made up of 20 amino acids. The germline CDR1 and CDR2 sequences are LNHNV and YYDKDF (reference sequence). The CDR3 spells CATSRVNIRDSLSSYNEQFF. CDR3 sequence (DNA): TGTGCCACCAGCAGAGTAAATATTAGGGACTCACTAAGCTCCTACAATGAGCAGTTCTTC.